The source of this T cell receptor beta chain is a study of shared clonotypes between healthy human individuals. The germline gives CDR1 SGHRS, CDR2 YFSETQ. The V and J ends lost 7 bases and 11 bases respectively, with 13 bases between them. This CDR3 is 12 amino acids long. A deep-level run was used for the assay. Genomic DNA per cell subset filled all wells of several immunoSEQ plates. Assay used: immunoSEQ multiplex PCR; TCRdb lists only in-frame clones, some missing. The sample lists 400,000 to 600,000 clones; 75% to 85% were seen once. Donors were Caucasian adults residing in Nashville, Tennessee, USA.

Sequencing used PBMCs. The V gene is TRBV5-1, the J gene TRBJ1-6; a possible D gene is TRBD1 (5 bases). The clonotype was recovered from a woman aged 40-49 years in good health. Some clones in this sample may be carry-over from other donors' samples. CDR3 region: CASGAQGAPLHF. The CDR3 bases are TGCGCCAGCGGAGCTCAGGGCGCACCCCTCCACTTT.